This TCR beta chain was documented in a study of cytomegalovirus exposure and HLA in healthy donors. Findings and limits, study-wide: Presence/absence analyses assumed roughly uniform sequencing depth across donors. More clonal expansion characterized HLA-associated TCR beta chains than equally common others in a later analysis.

The CDR3 spans 15 residues. Trimming at V came to 7 bases and at J to 9 bases, leaving 15 bases not matched to a gene. Germline V gene sequence: CDR1 PRHDT, CDR2 FYEKMQ (reference sequence). A note on this clone: Antigen specificity is unknown.

The primer mix had 60 Vbeta and 13 Jbeta primers. Authors' processing steps: Later, roughly 80 million unique TCR beta chains were counted in an analysis, and approximately 9.9 million of them were shared. The table came from immunoSEQ multiplex PCR; TCRdb's copy has only in-frame clones and leaves some out. D and trimming were read from the DNA, whereas the V and J calls and clone size are those reported in that table. The profile shows roughly 190,000 clones, roughly 73% of them singletons. The specimen was PBMCs. This TCR came from a woman aged 30 to 39 in good health and CMV-seronegative. The chain joins TRBV13 to TRBJ2-3, with 8 bases fitting TRBD2. The CDR3 DNA follows: TGTGCCAGCACGCCGGGACTAGTGAAACGGGGGACGCAGTATTTT. This codes for CASTPGLVKRGTQYF.